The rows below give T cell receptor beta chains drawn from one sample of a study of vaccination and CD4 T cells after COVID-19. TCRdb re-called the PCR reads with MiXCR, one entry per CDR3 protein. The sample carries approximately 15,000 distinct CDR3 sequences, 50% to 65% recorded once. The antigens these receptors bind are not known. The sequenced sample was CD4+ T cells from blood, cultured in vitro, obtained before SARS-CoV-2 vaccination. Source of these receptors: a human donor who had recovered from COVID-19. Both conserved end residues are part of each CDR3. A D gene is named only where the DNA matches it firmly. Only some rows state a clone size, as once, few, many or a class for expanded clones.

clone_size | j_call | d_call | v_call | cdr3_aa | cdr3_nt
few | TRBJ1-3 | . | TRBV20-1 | CSARSWQGGNTIYF | TGCAGTGCTAGGAGTTGGCAGGGGGGAAACACCATATATTTT
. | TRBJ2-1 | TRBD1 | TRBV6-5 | CASSYSRDREFLPYNEQFF | TGTGCCAGCAGTTATTCACGGGACAGGGAGTTCCTCCCCTACAATGAGCAGTTCTTC
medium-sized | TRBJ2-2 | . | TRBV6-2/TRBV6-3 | CASSWSSDTGELFF | TGTGCCAGCAGTTGGAGTTCGGACACCGGGGAGCTGTTTTTT
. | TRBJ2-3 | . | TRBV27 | CASRDRSTDTQYF | TGTGCCAGCAGAGACAGGAGCACAGATACGCAGTATTTT
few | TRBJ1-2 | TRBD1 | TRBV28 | CASSQGQGRDYGYTF | TGTGCCAGCAGCCAAGGACAGGGGAGGGACTATGGCTACACCTTC
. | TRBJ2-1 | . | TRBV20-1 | CSARFLPPQGEQFF | TGCAGTGCTAGATTCCTCCCCCCACAGGGTGAGCAGTTCTTC
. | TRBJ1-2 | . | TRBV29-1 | CSVGDAHYGYTF | TGCAGCGTTGGGGATGCTCACTATGGCTACACCTTC
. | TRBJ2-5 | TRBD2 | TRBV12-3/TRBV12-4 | CASSLLGLAGIGSPQYF | TGTGCCAGCAGTTTATTGGGACTAGCGGGAATTGGGAGTCCCCAGTACTTC
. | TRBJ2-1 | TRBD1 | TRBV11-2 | CASSSVRDRGHNEQFF | TGTGCCAGCAGCTCAGTCCGGGACAGGGGGCATAATGAGCAGTTCTTC
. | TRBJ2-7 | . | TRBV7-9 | CASSLVSFEQYF | TGTGCCAGCAGCTTAGTTAGTTTCGAGCAGTACTTC
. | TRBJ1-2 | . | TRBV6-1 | CASGALVGNYGYTF | TGTGCCAGCGGCGCCCTGGTAGGGAACTATGGCTACACCTTC
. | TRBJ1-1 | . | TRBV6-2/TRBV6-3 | CASTNIGGGDTEAFF | TGTGCCAGCACCAACATCGGGGGGGGAGACACTGAAGCTTTCTTT
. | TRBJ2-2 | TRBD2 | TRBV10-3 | CAISDAGANTGELFF | TGTGCCATCAGTGACGCGGGGGCGAACACCGGGGAGCTGTTTTTT
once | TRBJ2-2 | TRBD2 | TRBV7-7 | CASSSSGADTGELFF | TGTGCCAGCAGCTCTAGCGGGGCGGACACCGGGGAGCTGTTTTTT
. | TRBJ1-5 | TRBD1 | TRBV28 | CASSFPGQVYSNQPQHF | TGTGCCAGCAGTTTTCCGGGACAGGTTTATAGCAATCAGCCCCAGCATTTT
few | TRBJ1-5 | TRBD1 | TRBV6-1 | CASSDMDRAFNQPQHF | TGTGCCAGCAGCGACATGGACAGGGCCTTCAATCAGCCCCAGCATTTT
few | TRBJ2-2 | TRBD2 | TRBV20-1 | CSARVLSGRSVTGELFF | TGCAGTGCTAGAGTTCTTAGCGGGAGGAGCGTAACCGGGGAGCTGTTTTTT
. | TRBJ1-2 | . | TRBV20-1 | CSAREQDPTLGYTF | TGCAGTGCTAGAGAGCAGGACCCGACCTTGGGCTACACCTTC
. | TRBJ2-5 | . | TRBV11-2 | CASSFQETQYF | TGTGCCAGCAGCTTCCAAGAGACCCAGTACTTC
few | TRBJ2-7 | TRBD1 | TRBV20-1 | CSAAGGTGRNEQYF | TGCAGTGCTGCAGGGGGGACAGGGCGTAACGAGCAGTACTTC
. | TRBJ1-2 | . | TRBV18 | CASSPRGPMGDSYGYTF | TGTGCCAGCTCACCACGGGGGCCGATGGGCGATTCCTATGGCTACACCTTC
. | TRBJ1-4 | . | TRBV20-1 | CGARLGGAGKLFF | TGCGGTGCTAGATTGGGTGGGGCTGGCAAACTGTTTTTT
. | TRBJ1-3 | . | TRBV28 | CASSPPTGSISGNTIYF | TGTGCCAGCAGTCCCCCGACAGGATCGATCTCTGGAAACACCATATATTTT